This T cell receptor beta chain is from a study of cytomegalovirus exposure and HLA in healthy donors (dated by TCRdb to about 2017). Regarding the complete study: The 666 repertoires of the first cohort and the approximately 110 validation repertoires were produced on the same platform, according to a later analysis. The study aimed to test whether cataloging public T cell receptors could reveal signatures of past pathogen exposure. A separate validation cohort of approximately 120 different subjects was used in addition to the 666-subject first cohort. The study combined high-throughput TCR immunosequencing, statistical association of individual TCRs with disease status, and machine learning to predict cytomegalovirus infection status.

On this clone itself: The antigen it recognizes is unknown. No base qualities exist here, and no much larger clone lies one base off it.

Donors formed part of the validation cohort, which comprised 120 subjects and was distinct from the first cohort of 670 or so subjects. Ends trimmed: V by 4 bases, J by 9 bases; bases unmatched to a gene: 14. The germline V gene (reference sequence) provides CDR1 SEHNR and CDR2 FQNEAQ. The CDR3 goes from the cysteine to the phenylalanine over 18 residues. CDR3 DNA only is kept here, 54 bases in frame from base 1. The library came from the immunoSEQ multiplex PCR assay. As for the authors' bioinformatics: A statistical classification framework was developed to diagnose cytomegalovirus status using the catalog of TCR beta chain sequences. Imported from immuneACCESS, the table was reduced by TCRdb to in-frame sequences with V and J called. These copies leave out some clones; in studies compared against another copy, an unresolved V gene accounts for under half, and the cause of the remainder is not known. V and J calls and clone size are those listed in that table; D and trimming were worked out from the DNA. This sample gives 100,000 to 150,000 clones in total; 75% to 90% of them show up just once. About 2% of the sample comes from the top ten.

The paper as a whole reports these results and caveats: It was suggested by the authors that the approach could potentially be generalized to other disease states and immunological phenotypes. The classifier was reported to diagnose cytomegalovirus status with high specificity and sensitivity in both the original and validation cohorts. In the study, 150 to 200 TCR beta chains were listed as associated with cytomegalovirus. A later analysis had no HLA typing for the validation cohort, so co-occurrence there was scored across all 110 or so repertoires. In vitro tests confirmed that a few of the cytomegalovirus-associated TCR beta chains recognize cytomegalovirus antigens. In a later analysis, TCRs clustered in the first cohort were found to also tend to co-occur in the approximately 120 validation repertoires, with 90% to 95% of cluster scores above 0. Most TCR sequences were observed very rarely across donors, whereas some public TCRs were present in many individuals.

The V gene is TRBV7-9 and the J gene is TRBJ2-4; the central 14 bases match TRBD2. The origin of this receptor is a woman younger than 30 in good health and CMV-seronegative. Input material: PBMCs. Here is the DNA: TGTGCCAGCAGCTATCTGGGACTAGCGGGAGAACGGAGTGGCATTCAGTACTTC. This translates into CASSYLGLAGERSGIQYF.